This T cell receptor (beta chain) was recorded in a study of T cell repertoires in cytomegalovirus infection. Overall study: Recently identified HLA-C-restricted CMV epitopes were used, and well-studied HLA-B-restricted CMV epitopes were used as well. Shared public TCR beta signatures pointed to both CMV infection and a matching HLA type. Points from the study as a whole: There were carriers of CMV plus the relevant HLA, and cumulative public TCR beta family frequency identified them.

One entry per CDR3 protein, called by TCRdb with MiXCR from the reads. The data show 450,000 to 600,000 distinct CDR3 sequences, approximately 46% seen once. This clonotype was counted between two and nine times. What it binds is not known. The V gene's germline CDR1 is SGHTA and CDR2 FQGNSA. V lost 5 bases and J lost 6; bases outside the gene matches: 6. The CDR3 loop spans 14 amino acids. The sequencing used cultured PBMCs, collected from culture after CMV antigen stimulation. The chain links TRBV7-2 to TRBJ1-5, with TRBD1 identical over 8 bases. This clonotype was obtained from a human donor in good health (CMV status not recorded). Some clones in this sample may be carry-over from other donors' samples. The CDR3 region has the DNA TGTGCCAGCAGCCCACAGGGGGTAGGTCAGCCCCAGCATTTT. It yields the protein CASSPQGVGQPQHF.